This T cell receptor beta chain stems from a study of human T cells and chemical hapten exposure. Study details: Application of 0.01% DPC to the upper back was done by patch test, with a reading at 6 days.

TCRdb itself ran the RACE reads through MiXCR, one entry per CDR3 protein. The sample contains about 140,000 distinct CDR3 sequences, 12% of which appear only once. This CDR3 spans 12 amino acids. The V gene lost 6 bases and the J gene lost 5 bases, with 11 bases spanning the gap. Germline loops: CDR1 MNHEY, CDR2 SVGEGT. Time point: patch test 2, 6 weeks after DPC sensitization. The treatment denotes: therapeutic diphenylcyclopropenone sensitization with weekly scalp DPC. The TCR was taken from a woman aged 50 to 60 with alopecia areata. Some clones in this sample may be carry-over from other donors' samples. The sample consisted of whole blood, taken in connection with sensitization to the hapten diphenylcyclopropenone (DPC). The chain combines TRBV6-2 or TRBV6-3 with TRBJ2-7, with D maybe TRBD1 (6 bases). CDR3 nucleotides: TGTGCCAGCAGACAGGGTAGGCACGAGCAGTACTTC. It specifies CASRQGRHEQYF.